Listed below are T cell receptor beta chains from one sample, sequenced in a study of cytomegalovirus exposure and HLA in healthy donors. TCRdb keeps only in-frame clones here, not all; method: immunoSEQ multiplex PCR. The table has under 130,000 clones, around 83% seen once. The sequenced material came from PBMCs. Receptors originate from a woman under 30 in good health and CMV-seropositive. Each CDR3 is given with its conserved first and last residue. A D gene is named only where the DNA matches it firmly. A row's size may be missing; if present it is once, few, many or a size class.

j_call clone_size d_call v_call cdr3_nt cdr3_aa
TRBJ1-6 NA NA TRBV6-1 TGTGCCACCTTTTCAGGGTATAATTCACCCCTCCACTTT CATFSGYNSPLHF
TRBJ2-7 NA NA TRBV13 TGTGCCAGCAGCTTACGCCAGAACAGTGACGAGCAGTACTTC CASSLRQNSDEQYF
TRBJ1-3 NA NA TRBV19 TGTGCCAGTTCTGACAGGCCCACCTCTGGAAACACCATATATTTT CASSDRPTSGNTIYF
TRBJ2-1 NA NA TRBV9 TGTGCCAGCAGCGTAGGGGGCGGTGAGCAGTTCTTC CASSVGGGEQFF
TRBJ2-2 few NA TRBV28 TGTGCCAGCAGTATTCTCGACACCGGGGAGCTGTTTTTT CASSILDTGELFF
TRBJ1-1 NA NA TRBV28 TGTGCCAGCAGTTTGATTAGGAACACTGAAGCTTTCTTT CASSLIRNTEAFF
TRBJ2-7 once TRBD1 TRBV19 TGTGCCAGTAGTATAGCCTGGGACAGTCATACGCAGTACTTC CASSIAWDSHTQYF
TRBJ2-1 NA TRBD1 TRBV5-1 TGCGCCAGCAGCATTACAGGGGATTCCGATGAGCAGTTCTTC CASSITGDSDEQFF
TRBJ1-6 NA NA TRBV28 TGTGCCAGCAGTTTTCAGCAGGAATCAAATTCACCCCTCCACTTT CASSFQQESNSPLHF
TRBJ2-3 NA NA TRBV7-9 TGTGCCAGCAACCCAGATCCGGGACTCAACACAGATACGCAGTATTTT CASNPDPGLNTDTQYF
TRBJ2-1 NA NA TRBV7-3 TGTGCCAGCAGTCTAGTGGCGGGGCCCTACAATGAGCAGTTCTTC CASSLVAGPYNEQFF
TRBJ2-4 NA TRBD1 TRBV2 TGTGCCAGCCTTGACCCGGGACAGGGGGCGAGAAACATTCAGTACTTC CASLDPGQGARNIQYF
TRBJ2-6 NA NA TRBV6-5 TGTGCCAGCAGCCCTCCGGGGGCCAACGTCCTGACTTTC CASSPPGANVLTF
TRBJ1-2 NA NA TRBV28 TGTGCCAGCAGTTTAGTAGGGGATCCGAGGGGCTACACCTTC CASSLVGDPRGYTF
TRBJ2-3 NA TRBD2 TRBV30 TGTGCCTGTTCGGCGGGGGGCATTAGCACAGATACGCAGTATTTT CACSAGGISTDTQYF
TRBJ2-7 NA TRBD2 TRBV6-5 TGTGCCAGCAGTTTGAGCGGGAACGCCTACGAGCAGTACTTC CASSLSGNAYEQYF
TRBJ2-7 NA TRBD1 TRBV15 TGTGCCACCAGCAGACGAGGGACAGGGGGCGTCTACGAGCAGTACTTC CATSRRGTGGVYEQYF
TRBJ2-3 NA TRBD2 TRBV9 TGTGCCAGCAGCGTTAGCGGGGGTAGCACAGATACGCAGTATTTT CASSVSGGSTDTQYF
TRBJ1-1 once NA TRBV6-4 TGTGCCAGCAGGGATTTGAGAGCGGGAAACACTGAAGCTTTCTTT CASRDLRAGNTEAFF
TRBJ2-1 NA TRBD1 TRBV11-1 TGTGCCAGCAGCCCTAGACAGGGGGGAAACAATGAGCAGTTCTTC CASSPRQGGNNEQFF
TRBJ2-7 NA TRBD1 TRBV5-4 TGTGCCAGCCAGAGACAGGGAGACTACGAGCAGTACTTC CASQRQGDYEQYF
TRBJ2-3 NA TRBD1 TRBV6-5 TGTGCCAGCAGTCAGGGGGTGGGCACAGATACGCAGTATTTT CASSQGVGTDTQYF
TRBJ2-3 NA TRBD2 TRBV9 TGTGCCAGCAGCGTAGGGGACTACAGCACAGATACGCAGTATTTT CASSVGDYSTDTQYF
TRBJ2-3 NA NA TRBV14 TGTGCCAGCAGCCAAGGCTTTAGTTCCACAGATACGCAGTATTTT CASSQGFSSTDTQYF
TRBJ1-6 NA NA TRBV28 TGTGCCAGCAGTTCTGGACAGCTCTTTAGCTCCTATAATTCACCCCTCCACTTT CASSSGQLFSSYNSPLHF
TRBJ1-2 NA TRBD1 TRBV7-8 TGTGCCAGCAGCCGGGGACAGGGGGTTGGTGGCTACACCTTC CASSRGQGVGGYTF